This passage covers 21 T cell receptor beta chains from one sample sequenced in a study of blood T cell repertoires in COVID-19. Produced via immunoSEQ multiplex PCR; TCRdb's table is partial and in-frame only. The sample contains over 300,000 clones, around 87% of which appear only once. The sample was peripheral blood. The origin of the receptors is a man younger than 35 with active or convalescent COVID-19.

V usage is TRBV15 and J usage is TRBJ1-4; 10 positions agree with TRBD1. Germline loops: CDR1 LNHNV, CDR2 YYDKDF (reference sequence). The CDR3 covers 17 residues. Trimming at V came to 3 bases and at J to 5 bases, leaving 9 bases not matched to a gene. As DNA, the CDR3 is TGTGCCACCAGCAGGGGGGGACAGGGGCTCCTAAATGAAAAACTGTTTTTT. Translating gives CATSRGGQGLLNEKLFF.

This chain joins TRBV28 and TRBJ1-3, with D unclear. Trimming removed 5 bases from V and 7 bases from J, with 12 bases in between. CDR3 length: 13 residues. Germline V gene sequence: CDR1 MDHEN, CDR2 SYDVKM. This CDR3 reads CASSSQERNTIYF. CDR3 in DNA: TGTGCCAGCAGTAGCCAGGAAAGGAACACCATATATTTT.

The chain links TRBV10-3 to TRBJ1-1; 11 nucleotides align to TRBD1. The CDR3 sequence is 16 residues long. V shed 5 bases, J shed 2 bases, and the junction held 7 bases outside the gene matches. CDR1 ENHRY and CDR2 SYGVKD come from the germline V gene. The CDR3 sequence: CAISSGTGGINTEAFF. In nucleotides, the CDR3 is TGTGCCATCAGTTCCGGGACAGGGGGAATAAACACTGAAGCTTTCTTT.

The CDR3 nucleotides read TGCAGCGTTGTTATCGAACCAGGGGGAATCTATGGCTACACCTTC. It encodes CSVVIEPGGIYGYTF. The chain uses TRBV29-1 and TRBJ1-2, with 7 positions matching TRBD1. The CDR3 length is 15 residues. The V gene's germline CDR1 is SQVTM and CDR2 ANQGSEA. Germline trimming cut 4 bases from V and 4 bases from J; bases unmatched to any gene: 12.

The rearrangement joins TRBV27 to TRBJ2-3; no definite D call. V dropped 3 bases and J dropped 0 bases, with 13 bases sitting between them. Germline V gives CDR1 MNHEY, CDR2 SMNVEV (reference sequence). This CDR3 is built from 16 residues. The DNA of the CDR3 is TGTGCCAGCAGTTTTGGCCGAAGATCTAGCACAGATACGCAGTATTTT. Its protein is CASSFGRRSSTDTQYF.

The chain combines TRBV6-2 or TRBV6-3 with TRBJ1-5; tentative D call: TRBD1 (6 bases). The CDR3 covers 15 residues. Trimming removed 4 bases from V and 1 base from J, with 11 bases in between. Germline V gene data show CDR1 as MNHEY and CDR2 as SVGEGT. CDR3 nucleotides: TGTGCCAGCAGTTCCTTACAGGGAAGCAATCAGCCCCAGCATTTT. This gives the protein CASSSLQGSNQPQHF.

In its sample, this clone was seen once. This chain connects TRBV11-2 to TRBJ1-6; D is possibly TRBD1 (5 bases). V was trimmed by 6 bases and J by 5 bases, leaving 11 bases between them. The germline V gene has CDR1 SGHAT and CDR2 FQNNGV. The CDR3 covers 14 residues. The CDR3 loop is CASRAARDNSPLHF. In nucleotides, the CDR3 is TGTGCCAGCAGGGCCGCCAGGGATAATTCACCCCTCCACTTT.

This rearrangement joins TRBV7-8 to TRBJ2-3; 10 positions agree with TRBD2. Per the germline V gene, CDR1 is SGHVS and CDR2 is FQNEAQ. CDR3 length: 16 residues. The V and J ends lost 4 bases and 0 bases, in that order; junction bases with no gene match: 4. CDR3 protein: CASSSWTSGSTDTQYF. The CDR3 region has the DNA TGTGCCAGCAGCTCCTGGACTAGCGGTAGCACAGATACGCAGTATTTT.

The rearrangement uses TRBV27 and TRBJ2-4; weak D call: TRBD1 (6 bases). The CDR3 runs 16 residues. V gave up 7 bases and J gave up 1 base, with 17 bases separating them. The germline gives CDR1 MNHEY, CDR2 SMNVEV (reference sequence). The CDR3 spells CASNSRGGLAKNIQYF. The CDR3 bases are TGTGCCAGCAACTCCCGTGGGGGCTTGGCCAAAAACATTCAGTACTTC.

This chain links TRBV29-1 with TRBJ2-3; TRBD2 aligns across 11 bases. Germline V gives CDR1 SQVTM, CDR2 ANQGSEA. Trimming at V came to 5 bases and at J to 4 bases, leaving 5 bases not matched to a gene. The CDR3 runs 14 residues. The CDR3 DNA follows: TGCAGCGTTAAACTAGCGGGAGCGGCAGATACGCAGTATTTT. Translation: CSVKLAGAADTQYF.

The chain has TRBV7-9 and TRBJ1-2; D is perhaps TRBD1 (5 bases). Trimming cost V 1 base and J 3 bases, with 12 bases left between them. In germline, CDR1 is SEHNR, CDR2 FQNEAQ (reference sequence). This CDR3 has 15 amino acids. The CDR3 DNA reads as TGTGCCAGCAGCTTAGACCTTACAGGATACTATGGCTACACCTTC. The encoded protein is CASSLDLTGYYGYTF.

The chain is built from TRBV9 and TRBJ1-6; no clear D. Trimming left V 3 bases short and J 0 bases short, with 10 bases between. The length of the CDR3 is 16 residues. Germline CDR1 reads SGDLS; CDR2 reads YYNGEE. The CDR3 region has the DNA TGTGCCAGCAGCGAGCGACCGAGCTCCTATAATTCACCCCTCCACTTT. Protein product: CASSERPSSYNSPLHF.

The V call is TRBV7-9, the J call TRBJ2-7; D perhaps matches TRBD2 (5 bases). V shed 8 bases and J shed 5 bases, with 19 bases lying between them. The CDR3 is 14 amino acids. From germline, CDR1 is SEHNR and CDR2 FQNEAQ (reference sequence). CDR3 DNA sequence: TGTGCCAGCCTTGACCGGGATCGAGGCAACGAGCAGTACTTC. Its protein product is CASLDRDRGNEQYF.

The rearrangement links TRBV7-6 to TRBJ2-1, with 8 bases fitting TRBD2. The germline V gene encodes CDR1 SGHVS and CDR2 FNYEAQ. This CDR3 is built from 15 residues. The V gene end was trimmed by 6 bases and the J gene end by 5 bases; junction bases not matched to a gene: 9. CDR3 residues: CASRDPSGPHNEQFF. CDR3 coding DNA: TGTGCCAGCAGGGATCCTAGCGGGCCACACAATGAGCAGTTCTTC.

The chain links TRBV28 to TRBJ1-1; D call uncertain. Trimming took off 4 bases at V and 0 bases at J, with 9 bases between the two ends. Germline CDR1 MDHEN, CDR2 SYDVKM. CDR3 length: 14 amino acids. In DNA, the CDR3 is TGTGCCAGCAGTTCGGGAACAGTGAACACTGAAGCTTTCTTT. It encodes CASSSGTVNTEAFF.

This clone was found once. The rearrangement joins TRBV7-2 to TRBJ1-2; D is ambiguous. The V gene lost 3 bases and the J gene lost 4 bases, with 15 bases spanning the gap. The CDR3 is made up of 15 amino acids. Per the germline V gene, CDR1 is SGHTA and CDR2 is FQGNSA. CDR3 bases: TGTGCCAGCAGCTTCCGACGCGCGGCAAGCTATGGCTACACCTTC. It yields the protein CASSFRRAASYGYTF.

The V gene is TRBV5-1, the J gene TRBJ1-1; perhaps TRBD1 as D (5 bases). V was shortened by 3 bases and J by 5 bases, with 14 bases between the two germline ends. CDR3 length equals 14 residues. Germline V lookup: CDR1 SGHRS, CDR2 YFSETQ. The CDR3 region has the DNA TGCGCCAGCAGCTCGCCAGGGTATGGGACTGAAGCTTTCTTT. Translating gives CASSSPGYGTEAFF.

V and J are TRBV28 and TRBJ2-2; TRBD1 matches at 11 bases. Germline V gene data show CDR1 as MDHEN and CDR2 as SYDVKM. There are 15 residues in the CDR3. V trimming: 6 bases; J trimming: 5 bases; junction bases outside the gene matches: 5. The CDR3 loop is CASSPGTGGTGELFF. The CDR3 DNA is TGTGCCAGCAGCCCCGGGACAGGGGGTACCGGGGAGCTGTTTTTT.

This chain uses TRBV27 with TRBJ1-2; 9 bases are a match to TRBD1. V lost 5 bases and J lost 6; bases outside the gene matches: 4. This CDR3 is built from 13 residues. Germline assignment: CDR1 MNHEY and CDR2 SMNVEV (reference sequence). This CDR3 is CASSHRDRDGYTF. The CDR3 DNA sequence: TGTGCCAGCAGTCACCGGGACAGGGATGGCTACACCTTC.

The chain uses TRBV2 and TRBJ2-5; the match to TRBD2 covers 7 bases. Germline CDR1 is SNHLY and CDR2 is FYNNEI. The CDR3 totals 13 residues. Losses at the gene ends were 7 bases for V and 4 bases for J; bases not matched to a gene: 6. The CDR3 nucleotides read TGTGCCAGCAAGGGCGGGAGTGCAGAGACCCAGTACTTC. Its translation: CASKGGSAETQYF.

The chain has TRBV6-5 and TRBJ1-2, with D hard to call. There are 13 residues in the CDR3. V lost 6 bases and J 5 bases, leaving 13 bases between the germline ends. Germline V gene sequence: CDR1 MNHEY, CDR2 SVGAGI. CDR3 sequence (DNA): TGTGCCAGCAGCAAATTCGGGGAGTATGGCTACACCTTC. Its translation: CASSKFGEYGYTF.